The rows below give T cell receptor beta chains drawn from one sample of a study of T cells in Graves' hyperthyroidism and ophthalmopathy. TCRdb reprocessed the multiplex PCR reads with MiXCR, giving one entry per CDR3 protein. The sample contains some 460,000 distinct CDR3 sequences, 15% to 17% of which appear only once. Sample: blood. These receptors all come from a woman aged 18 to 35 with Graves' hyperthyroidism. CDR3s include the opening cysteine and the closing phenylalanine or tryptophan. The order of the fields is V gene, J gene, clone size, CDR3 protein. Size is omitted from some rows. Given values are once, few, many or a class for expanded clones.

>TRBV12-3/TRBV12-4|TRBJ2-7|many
CASSSIKGRQYF
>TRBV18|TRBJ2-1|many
CASSSPGTSVANEQFF
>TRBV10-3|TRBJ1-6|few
CAINSRDTGADNSPLHF
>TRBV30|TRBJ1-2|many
CAWIGSAGRDRYGYTF
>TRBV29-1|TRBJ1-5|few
CSVAGTENQPQHF
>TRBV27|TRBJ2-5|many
CASSFSPPPETQYF
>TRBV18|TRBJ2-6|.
CASSPKRSSGANVLTF
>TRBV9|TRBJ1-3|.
CASSVAAGNTGNTIYF
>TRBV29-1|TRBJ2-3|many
CSVGAARDTQYF
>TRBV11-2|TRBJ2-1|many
CASSLAGGANNEQFF
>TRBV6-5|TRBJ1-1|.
CASSYLAGATEAFF
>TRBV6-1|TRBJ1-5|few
CASSALPRDGQPQHF
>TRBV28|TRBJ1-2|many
CAGGREFGGYTF
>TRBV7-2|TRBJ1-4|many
CASSLFQQGMDEKLFF
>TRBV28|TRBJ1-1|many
CASRLQVEAFF
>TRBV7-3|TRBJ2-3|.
CASTEGASGLLTDTQYF
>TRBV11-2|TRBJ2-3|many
CASSLGVAGGRVDTQYF
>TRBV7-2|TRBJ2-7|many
CASSTSGGYEQYF
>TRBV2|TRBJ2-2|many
CASQGASNTGELFF
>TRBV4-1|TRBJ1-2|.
CASSQARQVLPTF
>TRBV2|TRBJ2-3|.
CASSGVGLAGGTDTQYF
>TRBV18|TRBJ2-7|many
CASSPGQTYEQYF
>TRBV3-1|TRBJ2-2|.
CASSRRQGNTGELFF
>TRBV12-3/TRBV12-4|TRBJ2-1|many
CASTRTASYNEQFF
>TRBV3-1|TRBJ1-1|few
CASSPSWGNTEAFF
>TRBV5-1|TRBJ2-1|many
CASSWGARGNEQFF
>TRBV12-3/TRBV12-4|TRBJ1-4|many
CASTLLGKLFF
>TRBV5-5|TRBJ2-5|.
CASSLGVAGDVETQYF
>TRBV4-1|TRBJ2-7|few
CASSITLTSGDSYEQYF
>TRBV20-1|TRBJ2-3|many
CATTGGAIRTQYF
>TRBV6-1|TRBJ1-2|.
CASSGNRLESFNYGYTF